This T cell receptor beta chain comes out of a study of blood T cell repertoires in COVID-19. About the study: Sites across the United States, Italy and Spain contributed samples from acute and convalescent COVID-19.

The CDR3 runs to 16 residues. Between the trimmed V and J ends, which lost 0 bases and 4 bases, there was a span of 16 bases. Germline CDR1 is SGHRS and CDR2 is YFSETQ. The repertoire was sequenced with immunoSEQ multiplex PCR; TCRdb's copy has only in-frame clones and lacks some. The table lists roughly 250,000 clones, around 80% of them singletons. This chain connects TRBV5-1 to TRBJ1-2, with D unresolved. The clonotype originates from a woman between 40 and 55 years old with active or convalescent COVID-19. The specimen was peripheral blood. CDR3 sequence (DNA): TGCGCCAGCAGCTTGGATCCAGAGCCAGAGGTCTATGGCTACACCTTC. Translation: CASSLDPEPEVYGYTF.